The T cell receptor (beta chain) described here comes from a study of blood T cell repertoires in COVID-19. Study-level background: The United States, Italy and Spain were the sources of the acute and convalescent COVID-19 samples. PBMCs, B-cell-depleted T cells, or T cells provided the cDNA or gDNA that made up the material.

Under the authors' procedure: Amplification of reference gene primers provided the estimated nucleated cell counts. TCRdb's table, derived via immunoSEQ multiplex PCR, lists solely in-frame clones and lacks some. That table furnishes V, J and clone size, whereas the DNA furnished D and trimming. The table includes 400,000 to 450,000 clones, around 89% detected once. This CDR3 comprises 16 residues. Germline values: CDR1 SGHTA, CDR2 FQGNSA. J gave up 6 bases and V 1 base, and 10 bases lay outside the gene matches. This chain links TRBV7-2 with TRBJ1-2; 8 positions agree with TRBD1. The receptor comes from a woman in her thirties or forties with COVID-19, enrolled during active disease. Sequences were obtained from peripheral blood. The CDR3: CASSLEDRAWIHGYTF. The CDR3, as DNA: TGTGCCAGCAGCTTAGAGGACAGGGCTTGGATTCATGGCTACACCTTC.